Described below is a single T cell receptor (beta chain) sequence and its context. The antigen is not known. The sample originates from a study of identical twins. One entry per CDR3 protein results from TCRdb running MiXCR on the 5' RACE reads. The table records hundreds of thousands of distinct CDR3 sequences, roughly 20% of them present only once. With 1 base removed from V and 9 bases from J, the gap between germline ends came to 25 bases. CDR1 SGHAT and CDR2 FQNNGV come from the germline V gene. The CDR3 has 18 residues. Broader study findings: Without tracking the same donors, conclusions rested on cross-sectional statistical analysis. Beta out-of-frame sequences displayed a weaker excess of sharing between twins.

These data are also associated with another study on T cells expressing NK-cell markers. That source adds: Clones of NKG2C+ T cells that had expanded were of unclear HCMV specificity.

The chain recombines TRBV11-2 with TRBJ2-1; D is unresolved. Sequenced material: PBMCs. This clonotype originated in a woman aged 18-29 years in good health. CDR3 amino acids: CASSLGASDPSGWFEQFF. DNA for the CDR3: TGTGCCAGCAGCTTAGGGGCGAGCGACCCCTCGGGTTGGTTTGAGCAGTTCTTC.